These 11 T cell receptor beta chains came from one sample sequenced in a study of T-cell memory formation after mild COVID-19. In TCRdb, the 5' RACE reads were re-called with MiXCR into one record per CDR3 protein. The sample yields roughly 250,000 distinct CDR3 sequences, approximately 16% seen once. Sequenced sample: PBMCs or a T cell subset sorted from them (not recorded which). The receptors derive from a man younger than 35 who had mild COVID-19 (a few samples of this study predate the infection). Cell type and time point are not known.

The CDR3 nucleotides are TGTGCCAGCAGGGGGGTGGGGGCAGATACGCAGTATTTT. It encodes CASRGVGADTQYF. The rearrangement uses TRBV5-6 and TRBJ2-3; tentatively, D is TRBD1 or TRBD2 (5 bases each). V lost 5 bases, J lost 4 bases, and 11 bases lay in between. The germline V gene encodes CDR1 SGHDT and CDR2 YYEEEE. The length of the CDR3 is 13 residues. Full variable domain (remainder filled in from reference TRBV5-6 and TRBJ2-3): DAGVTQSPTHLIKTRGQQVTLRCSPKSGHDTVSWYQQALGQGPQFIFQYYEEEERQRGNFPDRFSGHQFPNYSSELNVNALLLGDSALYLCASRGVGADTQYFGPGTRLTVL.

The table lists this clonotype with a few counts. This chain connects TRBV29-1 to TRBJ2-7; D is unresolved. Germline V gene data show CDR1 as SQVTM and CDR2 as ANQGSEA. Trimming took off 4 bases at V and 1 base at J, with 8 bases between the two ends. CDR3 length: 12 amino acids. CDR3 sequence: CSVARSSYEQYF. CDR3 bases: TGCAGCGTTGCAAGGTCTTCCTACGAGCAGTACTTC.

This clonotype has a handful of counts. CDR3 sequence: CASSRAAENEKLFF. In nucleotides, the CDR3 is TGTGCCAGCAGCCGGGCGGCAGAAAATGAAAAACTGTTTTTT. The chain employs TRBV7-2 and TRBJ1-4; D remains unclear. CDR3 size: 14 residues. Germline loops: CDR1 SGHTA, CDR2 FQGNSA. Deletions cut 5 bases from V and 5 bases from J, with 12 bases between. The entire variable domain, with the rest obtained from reference TRBV7-2 and TRBJ1-4, is as follows: GAGVSQSPSNKVTEKGKDVELRCDPISGHTALYWYRQSLGQGLEFLIYFQGNSAPDKSGLPSDRFSAERTGGSVSTLTIQRTQQEDSAVYLCASSRAAENEKLFFGSGTQLSVL.

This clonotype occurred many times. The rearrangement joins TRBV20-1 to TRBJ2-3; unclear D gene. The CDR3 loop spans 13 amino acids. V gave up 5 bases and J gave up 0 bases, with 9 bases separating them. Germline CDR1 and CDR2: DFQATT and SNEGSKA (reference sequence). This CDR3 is CSALTLSTDTQYF. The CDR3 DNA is TGCAGTGCTCTGACTTTGAGCACAGATACGCAGTATTTT.

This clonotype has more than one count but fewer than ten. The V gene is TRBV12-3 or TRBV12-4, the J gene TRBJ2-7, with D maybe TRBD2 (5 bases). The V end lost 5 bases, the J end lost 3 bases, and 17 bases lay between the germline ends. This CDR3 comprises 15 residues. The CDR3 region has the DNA TGTGCCAGCAGTCCCCCTAGCCGGGCTTACTACGAGCAGTACTTC. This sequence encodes CASSPPSRAYYEQYF.

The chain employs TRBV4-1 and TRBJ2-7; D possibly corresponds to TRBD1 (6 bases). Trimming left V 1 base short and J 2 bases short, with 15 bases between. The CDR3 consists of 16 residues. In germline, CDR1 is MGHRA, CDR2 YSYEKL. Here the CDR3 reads CASSQGPRGRAYEQYF. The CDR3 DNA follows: TGCGCCAGCAGCCAAGGACCCAGGGGACGGGCCTACGAGCAGTACTTC.

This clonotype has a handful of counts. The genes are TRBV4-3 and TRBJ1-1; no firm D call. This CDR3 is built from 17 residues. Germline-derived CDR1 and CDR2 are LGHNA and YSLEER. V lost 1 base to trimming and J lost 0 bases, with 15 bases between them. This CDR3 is CASSQGTNPQVNTEAFF. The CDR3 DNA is TGCGCCAGCAGCCAAGGTACAAACCCTCAGGTGAACACTGAAGCTTTCTTT.

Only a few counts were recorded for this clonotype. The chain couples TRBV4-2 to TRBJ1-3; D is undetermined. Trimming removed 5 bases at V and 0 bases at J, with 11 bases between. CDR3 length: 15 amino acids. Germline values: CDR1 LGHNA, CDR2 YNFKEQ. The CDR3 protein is CASSDRGSSGNTIYF. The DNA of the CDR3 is TGTGCCAGCAGCGACCGAGGGAGCTCTGGAAACACCATATATTTT.

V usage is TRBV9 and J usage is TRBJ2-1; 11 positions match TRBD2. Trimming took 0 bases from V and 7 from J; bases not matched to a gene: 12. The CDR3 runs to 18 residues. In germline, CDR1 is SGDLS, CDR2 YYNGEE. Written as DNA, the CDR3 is TGTGCCAGCAGCGTAGATCGTAGCGGGGGGGCCGTCAGGAATGAGCAGTTCTTC. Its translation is CASSVDRSGGAVRNEQFF.

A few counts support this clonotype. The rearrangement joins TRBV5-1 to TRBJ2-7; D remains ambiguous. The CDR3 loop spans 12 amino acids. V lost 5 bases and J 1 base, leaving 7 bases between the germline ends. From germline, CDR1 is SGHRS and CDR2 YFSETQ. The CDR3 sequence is CASRADSYEQYF. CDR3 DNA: TGCGCCAGCAGGGCGGATTCCTACGAGCAGTACTTC.

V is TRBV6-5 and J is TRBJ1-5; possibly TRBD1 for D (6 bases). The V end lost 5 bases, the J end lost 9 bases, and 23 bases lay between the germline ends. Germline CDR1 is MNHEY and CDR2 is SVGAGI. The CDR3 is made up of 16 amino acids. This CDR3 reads CASSPWDTRKDRPQHF. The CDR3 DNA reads TGTGCCAGCAGTCCGTGGGACACCCGTAAGGATCGGCCCCAGCATTTT.